This TCR beta chain was sequenced for a study of blood T cell repertoires in COVID-19. Study overall: Samples taken during acute and convalescent COVID-19 were collected in the United States, Italy and Spain. T cells, B-cell-depleted T cells, or PBMCs provided the cDNA or gDNA that served as material.

Original data processing: For nucleated cells, counts were estimated from reference gene primer amplification. Method: immunoSEQ multiplex PCR; TCRdb's copy keeps in-frame clones and lacks some. For V, J and clone size, that table is used; D and trimming come from the DNA. The table records 200,000 to 250,000 clones, 82% of them present only once. The CDR3 is 15 amino acids. Germline CDR1 is SEHNR and CDR2 is FQNEAQ (reference sequence). The junction had 7 bases not matched to a gene; V was cut back by 8 bases and J by 0 bases. Sequencing was performed on peripheral blood. The chain carries TRBV7-9 and TRBJ1-3, with 7 bases matching TRBD1. This TCR was recovered from a woman older than 75 with acute or convalescent COVID-19. CDR3 DNA sequence: TGTGCCAGCCTGAGGGACAGCTACTCTGGAAACACCATATATTTT. This translates into CASLRDSYSGNTIYF.